A single sample gave rise to the 26 T cell receptor beta chains below, sequenced in a study of blood T cell repertoires in COVID-19. Clones were read by immunoSEQ multiplex PCR, and TCRdb kept only the in-frame ones, dropping some. The sample holds over 250,000 clones, roughly 89% seen once. Input material: PBMCs or T cells enriched from blood (not recorded which). All receptors come from a woman aged 18-29 years who had recovered from COVID-19.

Remarks on this clone: The same CDR3 arises from other DNA sequences in this sample as well. This CDR3 is CASTWTGGYGYTF. CDR3 nucleotide sequence: TGTGCCAGCACATGGACAGGCGGCTATGGCTACACCTTC. The genes are TRBV7-9 and TRBJ1-2, with 7 bases that match TRBD1. The CDR3 has 13 amino acids. V gave up 7 bases and J gave up 4 bases; unmatched junction bases: 6. The germline gives CDR1 SEHNR, CDR2 FQNEAQ (reference sequence).

This clone was seen more than once but under ten times. V usage is TRBV6-2 or TRBV6-3 and J usage is TRBJ2-3; the match to TRBD2 covers 8 bases. This CDR3 region has 16 residues. Germline CDR1 and CDR2: MNHEY and SVGEGT. After removal of 6 bases from V and 4 bases from J, the junction contained 12 bases not matched to a gene. CDR3 in amino acids: CASSPIWTSFADTQYF. The CDR3 DNA reads TGTGCCAGCAGCCCTATCTGGACTAGCTTCGCAGATACGCAGTATTTT.

The gene calls are TRBV19 and TRBJ1-2; 8 bases map to TRBD1. This CDR3 spans 15 amino acids. The V gene's germline CDR1 is LNHDA and CDR2 SQIVND (reference sequence). After removal of 7 bases from V and 5 bases from J, the junction contained 12 bases not matched to a gene. CDR3 DNA sequence: TGTGCCAGTACATCCTCGCAGGGGGCGCCGTATGGCTACACCTTC. Translation: CASTSSQGAPYGYTF.

The chain joins TRBV19 to TRBJ1-2; 8 bases fit TRBD1. V was clipped by 1 base and J by 5 bases; unmatched bases: 6. Germline-derived CDR1 and CDR2 are LNHDA and SQIVND (reference sequence). The CDR3 spans 15 residues. This CDR3 is CASSIGQGQRYGYTF. The CDR3 DNA follows: TGTGCCAGTAGTATAGGACAGGGGCAACGGTATGGCTACACCTTC.

The V and J genes are TRBV4-3 and TRBJ2-3; 12 nucleotides line up with TRBD2. Germline V gene data show CDR1 as LGHNA and CDR2 as YSLEER. V dropped 1 base and J dropped 5; count of bases not matched to a gene: 13. This CDR3 is built from 19 residues. CDR3 DNA: TGCGCCAGCAGCCAAGGATTGCTAGCGGGGGGGCACGGCATAGATACGCAGTATTTT. This translates into CASSQGLLAGGHGIDTQYF.

The chain has TRBV9 and TRBJ2-1, with 11 bases fitting TRBD2. The CDR3 has 18 amino acids. Germline trimming cut 0 bases from V and 9 bases from J; bases unmatched to any gene: 14. From germline, CDR1 is SGDLS and CDR2 YYNGEE. The CDR3 sequence: CASSVDTSGSNLVTEQFF. CDR3 coding DNA: TGTGCCAGCAGCGTAGATACTAGCGGGAGCAATTTGGTGACTGAGCAGTTCTTC. The full variable domain, in which reference TRBV9 and TRBJ2-1 provide the parts outside the CDR3, is DSGVTQTPKHLITATGQRVTLRCSPRSGDLSVYWYQQSLDQGLQFLIQYYNGEERAKGNILERFSAQQFPDLHSELNLSSLELGDSALYFCASSVDTSGSNLVTEQFFGPGTRLTVL.

J is TRBJ2-7 and V is TRBV19, with 7 positions matching TRBD1. The junction had 3 bases not matched to a gene; V was cut back by 2 bases and J by 2 bases. The CDR3 runs to 14 residues. Per germline, CDR1 LNHDA and CDR2 SQIVND (reference sequence). CDR3 coding DNA: TGTGCCAGTAGTATATCAACAGGGGCCTACGAGCAGTACTTC. Amino acids: CASSISTGAYEQYF.

This clone was found a few times. The chain couples TRBV20-1 to TRBJ1-3, with no clear D. CDR3 length: 14 residues. CDR1 and CDR2 from the germline V gene are DFQATT and SNEGSKA (reference sequence). V was pared by 3 bases and J by 1 base, with 10 bases between. The chain's CDR3 is CSASREGSGNTIYF. CDR3 bases: TGCAGTGCTAGTCGCGAGGGTTCTGGAAACACCATATATTTT.

The rearrangement links TRBV14 to TRBJ1-3; D ambiguous. The CDR3 runs to 17 residues. Trimming pared 4 bases from V and 0 bases from J, leaving 16 bases between. Germline lookup yields CDR1 SGHDN and CDR2 FVKESK. This chain's CDR3 is CASSPLPGLSSGNTIYF. The CDR3 DNA follows: TGTGCCAGCAGCCCCCTCCCAGGCCTGAGCTCTGGAAACACCATATATTTT.

The chain is built from TRBV9 and TRBJ2-1, with a possible D match to TRBD2 (6 bases). CDR3 length equals 13 residues. CDR1 is SGDLS, CDR2 YYNGEE, per germline. V lost 4 bases and J lost 6, with 11 bases in between. CDR3 amino acids: CASSLGTPNEQFF. DNA of the CDR3: TGTGCCAGCAGCCTGGGGACTCCCAATGAGCAGTTCTTC.

The rearrangement uses TRBV5-4 and TRBJ2-6; D possibly corresponds to TRBD2 (7 bases). The CDR3 is 17 residues long. V dropped 7 bases and J dropped 0 bases, with 17 bases sitting between them. The germline V gene encodes CDR1 SGHNT and CDR2 YYREEE (reference sequence). CDR3 loop: CASPSAGASSGANVLTF. As DNA, the CDR3 is TGTGCCAGCCCGAGCGCGGGGGCTAGCTCTGGGGCCAACGTCCTGACTTTC.

The V gene is TRBV4-3, the J gene TRBJ2-7, with a tentative D call TRBD1 (5 bases). The CDR3 extends over 14 amino acids. Trimming cost V 4 bases and J 4 bases, with 14 bases left between them. Per germline, CDR1 LGHNA and CDR2 YSLEER. The CDR3 region is CASSRVGQGYEQYF. The CDR3 DNA follows: TGCGCCAGCAGCCGAGTGGGCCAGGGATACGAGCAGTACTTC.

The chain links TRBV4-2 to TRBJ1-1; 9 bases match TRBD1. The CDR3 loop spans 15 amino acids. The V segment lost 3 bases and the J segment 1 base; nucleotides outside the gene matches: 3. Germline V gives CDR1 LGHNA, CDR2 YNFKEQ. In nucleotides, the CDR3 is TGTGCCAGCAGCCATGCGGGACAGGGGAACACTGAAGCTTTCTTT. Translating gives CASSHAGQGNTEAFF.

This clone was observed once. The chain has TRBV6-2 or TRBV6-3 and TRBJ2-2; 7 bases line up with TRBD2. J lost 2 bases, V lost 1 base, and 4 bases had no gene match. This CDR3 is 16 amino acids long. In germline, CDR1 is MNHEY, CDR2 SVGEGT. Written as DNA, the CDR3 is TGTGCCAGCAGTTACTTCCGGGAGGCTAACACCGGGGAGCTGTTTTTT. It yields the protein CASSYFREANTGELFF.

J is TRBJ2-3 and V is TRBV5-4, with TRBD1 matching over 7 bases. CDR1 is SGHNT and CDR2 is YYREEE in the germline V gene (reference sequence). V shed 4 bases, J shed 0 bases, and the junction held 8 bases outside the gene matches. The CDR3 spans 16 residues. The CDR3 reads CASSGARDRSTDTQYF. The CDR3 region has the DNA TGTGCCAGCAGCGGGGCCCGGGACAGAAGCACAGATACGCAGTATTTT. The full variable domain, with the rest looked up from reference TRBV5-4 and TRBJ2-3, is ETGVTQSPTHLIKTRGQQVTLRCSSQSGHNTVSWYQQALGQGPQFIFQYYREEENGRGNFPPRFSGLQFPNYSSELNVNALELDDSALYLCASSGARDRSTDTQYFGPGTRLTVL.

The rearrangement joins TRBV7-9 to TRBJ2-7, with D perhaps matching TRBD1 (6 bases). V was cut by 4 bases and J by 9 bases, with 16 bases left in between. This CDR3 spans 13 amino acids. Germline V gives CDR1 SEHNR, CDR2 FQNEAQ (reference sequence). CDR3 in DNA: TGTGCCAGCAGCTCTGGACAGCAGCCGTTGCAGTACTTC. This gives the protein CASSSGQQPLQYF.

The gene calls are TRBV10-3 and TRBJ1-4; D possibly corresponds to TRBD1 (6 bases). Germline CDR1 is ENHRY and CDR2 is SYGVKD. The V end lost 6 bases, the J end lost 8 bases, and 13 bases lay between the germline ends. CDR3 length: 13 residues. This CDR3 reads CAIRQGPEEKLFF. The CDR3 nucleotides read TGTGCCATCAGACAGGGACCGGAGGAAAAACTGTTTTTT.

With regard to this clone: One junction end does not reproduce the germline sequence, and a read error may be involved. The J gene is TRBJ2-5, the V gene TRBV9, with 9 bases that match TRBD2. Germline CDR1 reads SGDLS; CDR2 reads YYNGEE. The CDR3 length is 16 residues. CDR3 DNA: TGTGCCAGCAGCGTCCCCGTGGCGGGGGGGGAAGAGGCCCAGTACTTC. This encodes CASSVPVAGGEEAQYF.

As for this clone: The same CDR3 arises from other DNA sequences in this sample as well. The V gene is TRBV11-2, the J gene TRBJ1-3; a weak D match, TRBD1 (6 bases). V lost 5 bases and J lost 4, with 12 bases in between. This CDR3 has 14 residues. The germline CDR1 and CDR2 sequences are SGHAT and FQNNGV. CDR3 sequence (DNA): TGTGCCAGCAGCCCTACAGGGCCGGGAAACACCATATATTTT. Its translation: CASSPTGPGNTIYF.

In its sample, this clone was seen once. This chain connects TRBV4-3 to TRBJ2-7, with D tentatively TRBD1 (6 bases). The CDR3 has 15 residues. Per germline, CDR1 LGHNA and CDR2 YSLEER. Trimming pared 0 bases from V and 7 bases from J, leaving 16 bases between. The DNA for the CDR3 is TGCGCCAGCAGCCAAGAACGAACAGGGTTGGGGGAGCAGTACTTC. Translated: CASSQERTGLGEQYF.

The chain joins TRBV7-2 to TRBJ1-3; no reliable D call. The ends were cut back, 4 bases at V and 4 bases at J, with 14 bases in the middle. This CDR3 has 15 residues. Germline CDR1 and CDR2: SGHTA and FQGNSA. DNA for the CDR3: TGTGCCAGCAGCTCTCAACTCGGGGTGGGAAACACCATATATTTT. This sequence encodes CASSSQLGVGNTIYF.

This clone was detected once. The V and J genes are TRBV28 and TRBJ1-2; maybe TRBD1 (5 bases). Germline V gene data show CDR1 as MDHEN and CDR2 as SYDVKM. V was clipped by 6 bases and J by 5 bases, with 13 bases between them. The CDR3 spans 13 residues. The CDR3 loop is CASRMGLRYGYTF. The CDR3 DNA sequence: TGTGCCAGCAGGATGGGACTTCGGTATGGCTACACCTTC.

CDR3 sequence reads: CASSSYDIAGVQETQYF. CDR3 bases: TGTGCCAGCAGCTCTTACGACATAGCGGGAGTACAAGAGACCCAGTACTTC. The V and J genes are TRBV7-2 and TRBJ2-5; 9 bases agree with TRBD2. The junction had 11 bases not matched to a gene; V was cut back by 4 bases and J by 2 bases. This CDR3 contains 17 residues. Germline CDR1 is SGHTA and CDR2 is FQGNSA.

This chain links TRBV7-2 with TRBJ1-6; 7 bases are shared with TRBD1. The V gene end was trimmed by 2 bases and the J gene end by 6 bases; junction bases not matched to a gene: 4. The germline gives CDR1 SGHTA, CDR2 FQGNSA. This CDR3 contains 15 residues. The CDR3 DNA follows: TGTGCCAGCAGCTTATGGGGACAGCTTAATTCACCCCTCCACTTT. Translation: CASSLWGQLNSPLHF.

This chain joins TRBV29-1 and TRBJ2-3; 10 bases match TRBD2. Germline V gene sequence: CDR1 SQVTM, CDR2 ANQGSEA. The CDR3 sequence is 15 residues long. V gave up 4 bases and J gave up 1 base; unmatched junction bases: 5. CDR3 sequence (DNA): TGCAGCGTTGTTGGGCTAGCGGGAGGCACAGATACGCAGTATTTT. It encodes CSVVGLAGGTDTQYF.

The V gene is TRBV27, the J gene TRBJ2-1; TRBD2 is a possible D gene (5 bases). Germline V gene data show CDR1 as MNHEY and CDR2 as SMNVEV (reference sequence). The CDR3 contains 16 residues. Trimming shortened V by 2 bases and J by 0 bases, and 11 bases separated the two germline ends. The chain's CDR3 is CASSLRGSYSYNEQFF. The DNA of the CDR3 is TGTGCCAGCAGTTTAAGAGGGAGTTACTCCTACAATGAGCAGTTCTTC.